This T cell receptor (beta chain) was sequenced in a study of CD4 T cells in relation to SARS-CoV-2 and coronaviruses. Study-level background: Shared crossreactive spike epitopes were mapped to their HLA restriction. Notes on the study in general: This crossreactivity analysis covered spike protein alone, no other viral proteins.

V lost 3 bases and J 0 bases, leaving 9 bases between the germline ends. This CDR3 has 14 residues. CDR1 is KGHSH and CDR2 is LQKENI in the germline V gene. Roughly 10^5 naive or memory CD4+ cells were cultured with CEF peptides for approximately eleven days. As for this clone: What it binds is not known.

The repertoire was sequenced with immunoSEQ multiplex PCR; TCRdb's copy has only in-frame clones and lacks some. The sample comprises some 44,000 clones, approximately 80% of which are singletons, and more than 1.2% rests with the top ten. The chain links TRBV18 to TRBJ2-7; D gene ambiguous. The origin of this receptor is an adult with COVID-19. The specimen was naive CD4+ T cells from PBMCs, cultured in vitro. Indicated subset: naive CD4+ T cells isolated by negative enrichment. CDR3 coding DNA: TGTGCCAGCTCACCGGACGATCTCTCCTACGAGCAGTACTTC. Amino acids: CASSPDDLSYEQYF.